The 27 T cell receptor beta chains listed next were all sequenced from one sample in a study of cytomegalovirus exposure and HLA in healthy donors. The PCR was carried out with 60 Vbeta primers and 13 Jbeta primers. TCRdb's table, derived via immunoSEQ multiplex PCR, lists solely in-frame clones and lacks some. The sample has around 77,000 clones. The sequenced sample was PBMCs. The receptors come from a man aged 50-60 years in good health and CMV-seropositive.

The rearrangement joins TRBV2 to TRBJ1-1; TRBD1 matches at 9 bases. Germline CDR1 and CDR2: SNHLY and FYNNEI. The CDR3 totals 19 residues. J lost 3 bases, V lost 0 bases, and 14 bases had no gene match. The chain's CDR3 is CASSEALAGQGGRDTEAFF. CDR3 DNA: TGTGCCAGCAGTGAAGCGTTGGCGGGACAGGGAGGAAGGGACACTGAAGCTTTCTTT.

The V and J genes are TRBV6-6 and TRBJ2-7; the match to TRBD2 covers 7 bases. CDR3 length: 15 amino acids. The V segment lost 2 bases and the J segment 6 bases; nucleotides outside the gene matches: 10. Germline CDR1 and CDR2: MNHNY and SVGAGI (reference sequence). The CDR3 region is CASSYRADGGGEQYF. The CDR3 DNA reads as TGTGCCAGCAGTTACAGGGCAGACGGCGGGGGCGAGCAGTACTTC.

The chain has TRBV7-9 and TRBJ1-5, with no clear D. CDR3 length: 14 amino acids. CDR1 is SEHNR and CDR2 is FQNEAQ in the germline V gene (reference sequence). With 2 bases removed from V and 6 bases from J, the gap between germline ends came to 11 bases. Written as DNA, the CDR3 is TGTGCCAGCAGCTTATCCGGGGAAGGTCAGCCCCAGCATTTT. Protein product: CASSLSGEGQPQHF.

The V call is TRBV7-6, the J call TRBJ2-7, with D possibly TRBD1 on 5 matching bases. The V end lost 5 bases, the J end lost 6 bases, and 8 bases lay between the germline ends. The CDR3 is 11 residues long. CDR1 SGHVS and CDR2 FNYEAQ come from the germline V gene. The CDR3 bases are TGTGCCAGCAGCGACAGTGGCGAGCAGTACGTC. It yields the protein CASSDSGEQYV.

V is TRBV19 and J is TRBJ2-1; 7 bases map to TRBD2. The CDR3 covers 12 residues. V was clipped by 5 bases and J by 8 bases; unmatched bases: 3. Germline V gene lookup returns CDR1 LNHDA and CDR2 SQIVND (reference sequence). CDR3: CASSRGVDEQFF. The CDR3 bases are TGTGCCAGTAGTCGGGGGGTCGATGAGCAGTTCTTC. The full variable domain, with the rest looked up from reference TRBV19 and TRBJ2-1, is DGGITQSPKYLFRKEGQNVTLSCEQNLNHDAMYWYRQDPGQGLRLIYYSQIVNDFQKGDIAEGYSVSREKKESFPLTVTSAQKNPTAFYLCASSRGVDEQFFGPGTRLTVL.

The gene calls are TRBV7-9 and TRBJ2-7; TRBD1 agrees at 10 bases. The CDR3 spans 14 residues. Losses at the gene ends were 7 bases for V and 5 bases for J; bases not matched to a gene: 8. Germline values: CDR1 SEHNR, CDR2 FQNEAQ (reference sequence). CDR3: CASTTAGQGHEQYV. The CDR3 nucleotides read TGTGCCAGCACCACGGCGGGACAGGGGCACGAGCAGTACGTC.

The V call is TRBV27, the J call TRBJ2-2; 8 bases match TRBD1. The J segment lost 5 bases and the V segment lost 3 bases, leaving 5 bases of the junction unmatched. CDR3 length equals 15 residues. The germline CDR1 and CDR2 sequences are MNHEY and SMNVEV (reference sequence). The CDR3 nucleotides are TGTGCCAGCAGTTTCATCAGGGGGCTGACCGGGGAGCTGTTTTTT. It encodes CASSFIRGLTGELFF.

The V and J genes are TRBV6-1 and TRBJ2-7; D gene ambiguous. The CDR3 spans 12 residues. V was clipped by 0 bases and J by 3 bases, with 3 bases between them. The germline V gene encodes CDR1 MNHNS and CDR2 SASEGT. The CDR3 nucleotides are TGTGCCAGCAGTGAAGCGTACTACGAGCAGTACTTC. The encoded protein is CASSEAYYEQYF.

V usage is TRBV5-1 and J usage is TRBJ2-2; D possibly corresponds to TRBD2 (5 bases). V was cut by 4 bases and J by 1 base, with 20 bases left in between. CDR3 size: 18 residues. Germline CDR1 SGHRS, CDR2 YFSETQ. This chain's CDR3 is CASSPRNGAERNTGELFF. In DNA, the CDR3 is TGCGCCAGCAGCCCGAGGAACGGAGCGGAGAGGAACACCGGGGAGCTGTTTTTT.

The CDR3 is CASSLRGDIQYF. CDR3 in DNA: TGTGCCAGCAGCTTGCGGGGGGACATTCAGTACTTC. The chain links TRBV5-8 to TRBJ2-4; TRBD2 matches 7 bases. CDR1 is SGHTS and CDR2 is YDEGEE in the germline V gene. There are 12 residues in the CDR3. The ends lost 1 base at V and 8 bases at J; junction bases unmatched: 0.

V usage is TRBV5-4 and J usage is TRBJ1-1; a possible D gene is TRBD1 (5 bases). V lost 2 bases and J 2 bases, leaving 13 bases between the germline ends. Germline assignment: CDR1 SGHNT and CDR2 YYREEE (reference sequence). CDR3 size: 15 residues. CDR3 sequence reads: CASSLARGINTEAFF. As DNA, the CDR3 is TGTGCCAGCAGCTTAGCCCGGGGGATCAACACTGAAGCTTTCTTT.

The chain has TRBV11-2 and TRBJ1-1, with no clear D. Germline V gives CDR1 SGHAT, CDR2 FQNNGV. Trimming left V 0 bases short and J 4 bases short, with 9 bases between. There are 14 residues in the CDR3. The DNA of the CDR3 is TGTGCCAGCAGCTTAGACAGGTACGGCACTGAAGCTTTCTTT. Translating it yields CASSLDRYGTEAFF.

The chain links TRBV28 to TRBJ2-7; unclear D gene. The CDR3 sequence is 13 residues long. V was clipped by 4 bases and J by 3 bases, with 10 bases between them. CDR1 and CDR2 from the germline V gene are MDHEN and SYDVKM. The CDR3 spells CASSWALVYEQYF. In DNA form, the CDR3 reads TGTGCCAGCAGTTGGGCCCTTGTCTACGAGCAGTACTTC.

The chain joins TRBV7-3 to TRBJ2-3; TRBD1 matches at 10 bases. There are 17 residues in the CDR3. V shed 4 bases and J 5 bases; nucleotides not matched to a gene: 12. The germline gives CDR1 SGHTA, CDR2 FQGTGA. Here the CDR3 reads CASSSTGTGVRGDTQYF. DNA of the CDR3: TGTGCCAGCAGCTCAACCGGGACAGGGGTTAGGGGAGATACGCAGTATTTT.

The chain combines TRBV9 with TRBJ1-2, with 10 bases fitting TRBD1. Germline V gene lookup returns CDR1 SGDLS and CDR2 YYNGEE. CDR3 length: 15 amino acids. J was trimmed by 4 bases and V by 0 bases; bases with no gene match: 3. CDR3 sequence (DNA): TGTGCCAGCAGCGTAGAGGGACAGGGGTCCTATGGCTACACCTTC. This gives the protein CASSVEGQGSYGYTF.

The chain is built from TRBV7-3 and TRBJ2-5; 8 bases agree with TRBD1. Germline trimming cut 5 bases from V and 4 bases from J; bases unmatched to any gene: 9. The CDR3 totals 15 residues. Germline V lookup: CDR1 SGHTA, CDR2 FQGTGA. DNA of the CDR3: TGTGCCAGCAGCGCAACTCCAGGGGGCGGAGAGACCCAGTACTTC. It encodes CASSATPGGGETQYF.

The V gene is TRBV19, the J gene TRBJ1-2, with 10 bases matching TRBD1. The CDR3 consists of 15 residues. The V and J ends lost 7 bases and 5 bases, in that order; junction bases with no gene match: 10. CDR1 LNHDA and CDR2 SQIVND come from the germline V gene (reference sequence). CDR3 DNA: TGTGCCAGTACCATGAGAGGGACAGGGGCATATGGCTACACCTTC. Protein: CASTMRGTGAYGYTF.

This CDR3 reads CASSIGTSQETQYF. The CDR3 region has the DNA TGTGCCAGTAGTATTGGGACATCACAAGAGACCCAGTACTTC. The chain uses TRBV19 and TRBJ2-5; perhaps TRBD1 as D (6 bases). Trimming pared 3 bases from V and 2 bases from J, leaving 10 bases between. CDR1 LNHDA and CDR2 SQIVND come from the germline V gene (reference sequence). The CDR3 runs 14 residues.

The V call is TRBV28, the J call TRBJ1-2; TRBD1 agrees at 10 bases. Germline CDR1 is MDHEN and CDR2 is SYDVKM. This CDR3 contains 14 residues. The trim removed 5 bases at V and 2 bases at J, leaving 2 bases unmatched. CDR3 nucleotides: TGTGCCAGCAGTCCGGGACAGGGGAACTATGGCTACACCTTC. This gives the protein CASSPGQGNYGYTF.

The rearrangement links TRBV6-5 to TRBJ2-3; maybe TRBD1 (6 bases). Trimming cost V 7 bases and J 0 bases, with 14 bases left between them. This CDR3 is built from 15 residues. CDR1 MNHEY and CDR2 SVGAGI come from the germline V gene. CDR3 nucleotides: TGTGCCAGCACCCGTACAGGGTTTAGCACAGATACGCAGTATTTT. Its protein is CASTRTGFSTDTQYF.

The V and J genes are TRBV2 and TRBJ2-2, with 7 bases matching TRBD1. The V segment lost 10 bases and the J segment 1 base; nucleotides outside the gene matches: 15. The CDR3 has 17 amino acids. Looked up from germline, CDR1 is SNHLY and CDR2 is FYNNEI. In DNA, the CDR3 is TGTGCCACCCCTCGGGGCCCTCAGGGGGAGAACACCGGGGAGCTGTTTTTT. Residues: CATPRGPQGENTGELFF.

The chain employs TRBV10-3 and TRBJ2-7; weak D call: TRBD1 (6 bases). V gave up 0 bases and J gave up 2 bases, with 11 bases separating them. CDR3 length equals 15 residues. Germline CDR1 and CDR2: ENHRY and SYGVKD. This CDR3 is CAISESVNRAYEQYF. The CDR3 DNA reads TGTGCCATCAGTGAGTCGGTCAACAGGGCCTACGAGCAGTACTTC.

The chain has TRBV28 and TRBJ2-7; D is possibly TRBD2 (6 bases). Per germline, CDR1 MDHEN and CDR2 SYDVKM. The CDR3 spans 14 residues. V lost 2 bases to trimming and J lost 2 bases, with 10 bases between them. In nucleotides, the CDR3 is TGTGCCAGCAGTTTAGCGGGGTCAACCTACGAGCAGTACGTC. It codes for CASSLAGSTYEQYV.

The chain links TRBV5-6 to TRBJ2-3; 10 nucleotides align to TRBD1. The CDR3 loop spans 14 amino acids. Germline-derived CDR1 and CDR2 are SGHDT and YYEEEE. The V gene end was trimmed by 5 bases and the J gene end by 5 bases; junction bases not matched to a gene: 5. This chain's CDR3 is CASSAGTGVDTQYF. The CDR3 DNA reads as TGTGCCAGCAGTGCCGGGACAGGGGTAGATACGCAGTATTTT.

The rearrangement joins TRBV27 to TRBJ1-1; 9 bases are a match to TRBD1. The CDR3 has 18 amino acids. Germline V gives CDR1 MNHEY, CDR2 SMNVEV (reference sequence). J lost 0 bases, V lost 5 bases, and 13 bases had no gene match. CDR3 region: CASSKIRDRVVMNTEAFF. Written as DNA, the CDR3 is TGTGCCAGCAGTAAGATCCGGGACAGGGTAGTCATGAACACTGAAGCTTTCTTT.

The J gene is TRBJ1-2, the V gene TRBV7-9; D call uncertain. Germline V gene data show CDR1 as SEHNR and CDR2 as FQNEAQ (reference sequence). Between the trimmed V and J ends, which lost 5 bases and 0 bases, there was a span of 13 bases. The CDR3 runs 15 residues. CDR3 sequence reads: CASSVAGKPNYGYTF. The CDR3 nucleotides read TGTGCCAGCAGCGTCGCAGGAAAACCTAACTATGGCTACACCTTC.

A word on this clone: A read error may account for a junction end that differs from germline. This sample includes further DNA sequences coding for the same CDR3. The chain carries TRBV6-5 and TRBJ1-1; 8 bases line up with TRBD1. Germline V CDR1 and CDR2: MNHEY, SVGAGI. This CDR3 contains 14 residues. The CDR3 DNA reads TGTGCCAGCAGTCCACAGGGGGGGAACACTGAAGCTTTTTTT. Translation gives CASSPQGGNTEAFF.